A single sample is the source of the 32 T cell receptor beta chains below, sequenced in a study of T cell clonality in common variable immunodeficiency. Only in-frame clones appear in the TCRdb table, and some are missing; sequencing was by immunoSEQ multiplex PCR. The specimen gives 50,000 to 60,000 clones without singletons; the ten biggest hold 2% to 2.5%. Sequences were obtained from peripheral blood mononuclear cells. The receptors were sampled from a person between 18 and 75 years old in good health.

This clone was detected many times. The observed sequence ends 3 residues before the CDR3 terminus, with the missing tail filled in from the germline J gene. This chain connects TRBV5-1 to TRBJ1-6; possible D gene TRBD1, 5 bases. Germline CDR1 and CDR2: SGHRS and YFSETQ. This CDR3 comprises 17 residues. Trimming shortened V by 0 bases and J by 6 bases, and 16 bases separated the two germline ends. This chain's CDR3 is CASSLDDSGTGNSPLHF. CDR3 DNA, as far as it was read: TGCGCCAGCAGCTTGGATGATTCCGGGACTGGTAATTCACCC.

This clone came up a few times. Coverage ceases 3 residues before the CDR3 finishes, and the germline J gene fills in the end. The rearrangement uses TRBV7-9 and TRBJ2-2; 8 nucleotides agree with TRBD2. Germline V gives CDR1 SEHNR, CDR2 FQNEAQ (reference sequence). The CDR3 is made up of 15 amino acids. The DNA read from the CDR3 is TGTGCCAGCAGCTCGGGGGGGGGTCAGCATGAAAAG. The encoded protein is CASSSGGGQHEK. The complete CDR3 sequence is CASSSGGGQHEKLFF. Full variable domain (missing parts from reference TRBV7-9 and TRBJ2-2): DTGVSQNPRHKITKRGQNVTFRCDPISEHNRLYWYRQTLGQGPEFLTYFQNEAQLEKSRLLSDRFSAERPKGSFSTLEIQRTEQGDSAMYLCASSSGGGQHEKLFFGEGSRLTVL.

This clone was recorded many times. The missing CDR3 end, 3 residues past where the read stops, is filled in from the germline J gene. This chain links TRBV5-1 with TRBJ2-4; TRBD2 might be the D (6 bases). The CDR3 extends over 17 amino acids. CDR1 SGHRS and CDR2 YFSETQ come from the germline V gene. Trimming stripped 0 bases from V and 3 bases from J, with 16 bases between. The CDR3 is CASSLATGERYKNIQYF. CDR3 DNA (partial): TGCGCCAGCAGCTTGGCTACGGGGGAACGATACAAAAACATT.

To note about this clone: The missing CDR3 end, 3 residues past where the read stops, is filled in from the germline J gene. The V gene is TRBV30, the J gene TRBJ2-2, with 11 bases that match TRBD1. Germline V gene lookup returns CDR1 GTSNPN and CDR2 SVGIG (reference sequence). This CDR3 is 17 amino acids long. CDR3 DNA (partial): TGTGCCTGGAGTGTACGAGGGACAGGGGGTCCTGATACACCG. Its protein product is CAWSVRGTGGPDTP. The whole CDR3 reads CAWSVRGTGGPDTPLFF.

This clone was counted ten times or more. Sequencing ends 3 residues short of the CDR3 end; the germline J gene provides the rest. V usage is TRBV18 and J usage is TRBJ2-6; 7 bases fit TRBD1. The CDR3 extends over 17 amino acids. Germline trimming cut 4 bases from V and 0 bases from J; bases unmatched to any gene: 6. CDR1 is KGHSH and CDR2 is LQKENI in the germline V gene. The CDR3 sequence: CASSRGGRSSGANVLTF. Incomplete CDR3 DNA: TGTGCCAGCTCACGAGGGGGCCGGAGCTCTGGGGCCAACGTC. The entire variable domain, with the rest obtained from reference TRBV18 and TRBJ2-6, is as follows: NAGVMQNPRHLVRRRGQEARLRCSPMKGHSHVYWYRQLPEEGLKFMVYLQKENIIDESGMPKERFSAEFPKEGPSILRIQQVVRGDSAAYFCASSRGGRSSGANVLTFGAGSRLTVL.

This clone was seen many times. The read is 3 residues too short to cover the CDR3 end, so that end is filled in from the germline J gene. V and J are TRBV28 and TRBJ2-5, with D maybe TRBD1 (6 bases). V lost 6 bases and J lost 2, with 10 bases in between. The CDR3 totals 13 residues. The germline V gene has CDR1 MDHEN and CDR2 SYDVKM. CDR3 DNA (partial): TGTGCCAGCAGCGGACAGATTCAAGAGACC. Protein: CASSGQIQET. The entire CDR3 protein is CASSGQIQETQYF.

This clone was seen many times. The read stops 3 residues short of the end of the CDR3; the missing end is completed from the germline J gene. The chain combines TRBV19 with TRBJ2-1; D remains ambiguous. The CDR3 is made up of 15 amino acids. Looked up from germline, CDR1 is LNHDA and CDR2 is SQIVND (reference sequence). V lost 3 bases, J lost 0 bases, and 9 bases lay in between. The CDR3 protein is CASSIRQVSYNEQFF. The DNA read from the CDR3 is TGTGCCAGTAGTATCCGGCAGGTCTCCTACAATGAG.

The table lists this clone with a few counts. The read gets to within 3 residues of the CDR3 end, and the germline J gene fills in the rest. The J gene is TRBJ2-1, the V gene TRBV7-8; D uncertain. The CDR3 contains 13 residues. CDR1 is SGHVS and CDR2 is FQNEAQ in the germline V gene. V lost 5 bases, J lost 1 base, and 6 bases lay in between. The CDR3 bases that were read are TGTGCCAGCAGCCCTTTATCCTACAATGAG. Translation gives CASSPLSYNE. The full CDR3 is CASSPLSYNEQFF.

In this sample, this clone turned up many times. The read ends 3 residues early relative to the CDR3; the germline J gene fills the gap. The chain recombines TRBV10-3 with TRBJ1-5, with D uncertain. The CDR3 length is 15 residues. Germline CDR1 is ENHRY and CDR2 is SYGVKD. V shed 6 bases and J shed 5 bases, with 17 bases lying between them. The CDR3: CAISYDVGGDQPQHF. The part of the CDR3 DNA that was read is TGTGCCATCAGCTACGACGTTGGCGGGGATCAGCCC.

There are many counts of this clone. The read stops 3 residues short of the end of the CDR3; the missing end is completed from the germline J gene. The chain uses TRBV29-1 and TRBJ2-7, with TRBD2 as a possible D gene (6 bases). This CDR3 has 12 amino acids. Germline-derived CDR1 and CDR2 are SQVTM and ANQGSEA. Trimming stripped 6 bases from V and 3 bases from J, with 12 bases between. The CDR3 bases that were read are TGCAGCGTCCGACTAGAAAGCTACGAG. Protein product: CSVRLESYE. In full, the CDR3 is CSVRLESYEQYF.

At least ten counts were recorded for this clone. The DNA ends 3 residues before the CDR3 does, and the rest of the CDR3 is filled in from the germline J gene. J is TRBJ1-5 and V is TRBV18, with TRBD1 matching over 7 bases. V lost 0 bases, J lost 6 bases, and 5 bases stayed unmatched. Germline CDR1 is KGHSH and CDR2 is LQKENI. The CDR3 runs 15 residues. CDR3: CASSPPGQGVQPQHF. Partial CDR3 DNA: TGTGCCAGCTCACCACCGGGGCAGGGGGTTCAGCCC.

This clone was counted many times. The CDR3 end lies 3 residues beyond the end of the read and is filled in from the germline J gene. This chain connects TRBV20-1 to TRBJ2-3; 9 bases align to TRBD2. Unmatched junction bases numbered 5, after V lost 6 bases and J lost 1 base. Per germline, CDR1 DFQATT and CDR2 SNEGSKA (reference sequence). This CDR3 has 14 amino acids. CDR3: CSAPRLAGTDTQYF. The sequenced CDR3 bases are TGCAGTGCCCCCCGACTAGCGGGCACAGATACG.

This clone was seen more than once but under ten times. The read ends 3 residues early relative to the CDR3; the germline J gene fills the gap. The V gene is TRBV4-2, the J gene TRBJ2-5; D is unclear. This CDR3 is built from 16 residues. The V gene's germline CDR1 is LGHNA and CDR2 YNFKEQ. V shed 1 base and J shed 2 bases, with 14 bases lying between them. The sequenced CDR3 bases are TGTGCCAGCAGCCAAGGTGACTCCTCATGGCAAGAGACC. This gives the protein CASSQGDSSWQET. In full, the CDR3 is CASSQGDSSWQETQYF.

This clone was observed at least ten times. The missing CDR3 end, 3 residues past where the read stops, is filled in from the germline J gene. The chain employs TRBV20-1 and TRBJ2-5; TRBD1 agrees at 8 bases. Germline loops: CDR1 DFQATT, CDR2 SNEGSKA (reference sequence). CDR3 length: 14 residues. V lost 3 bases and J lost 4; bases outside the gene matches: 7. CDR3 sequence reads: CSASFRGRVETQYF. The part of the CDR3 DNA that was read is TGCAGTGCTAGTTTCAGGGGGCGCGTAGAGACC.

Many counts were recorded for this clone. Sequencing ends 3 residues short of the CDR3 end; the germline J gene provides the rest. The chain employs TRBV5-1 and TRBJ2-2, with no clear D. This CDR3 has 13 amino acids. V gave up 5 bases and J gave up 2 bases, with 7 bases separating them. Germline V lookup: CDR1 SGHRS, CDR2 YFSETQ. CDR3: CASSRSNTGELFF. The CDR3 DNA, read in part, is TGCGCCAGCAGTCGCAGTAACACCGGGGAG.

This clone was counted ten times or more. The read falls 3 residues short of the CDR3 end, and the missing part is taken from the germline J gene. The V gene is TRBV20-1, the J gene TRBJ2-4; D is ambiguous. The germline gives CDR1 DFQATT, CDR2 SNEGSKA (reference sequence). Trimming stripped 3 bases from V and 5 bases from J, with 8 bases between. The CDR3 is made up of 12 amino acids. CDR3 DNA (partial): TGCAGTGCTAGCAGGCAGGAAAACATT. Amino acids: CSASRQENI. The CDR3 as a whole reads CSASRQENIQYF.

A few counts support this clone. The read finishes 3 residues shy of the CDR3 end, and the germline J gene is used to complete it. J is TRBJ2-3 and V is TRBV7-9; 9 bases match TRBD1. Germline lookup yields CDR1 SEHNR and CDR2 FQNEAQ (reference sequence). This CDR3 region has 15 residues. With 4 bases clipped from V and 4 bases from J, the junction kept 6 bases outside the gene matches. Partial CDR3 DNA: TGTGCCAGCAGCTCAACCCGGGACAGGGCAGATACG. It codes for CASSSTRDRADT. The whole CDR3 sequence is CASSSTRDRADTQYF.

Comment on this clone: The read falls 3 residues short of the CDR3 end, and the missing part is taken from the germline J gene. The genes are TRBV18 and TRBJ1-4; weak D call: TRBD1 (6 bases). With 3 bases removed from V and 0 bases from J, the gap between germline ends came to 11 bases. Germline-derived CDR1 and CDR2 are KGHSH and LQKENI. The CDR3 runs 16 residues. CDR3 sequence reads: CASSPQTGSTNEKLFF. The sequenced CDR3 bases are TGTGCCAGCTCACCCCAAACAGGGTCAACTAATGAAAAA.

This clone has at least ten counts. The missing CDR3 end, 3 residues past where the read stops, is filled in from the germline J gene. This chain links TRBV11-3 with TRBJ2-2, with D unresolved. Germline CDR1 SGHNT, CDR2 YENEEA. The CDR3 loop spans 14 amino acids. V gave up 2 bases and J gave up 1 base, with 5 bases separating them. The chain's CDR3 is CASSLKGNTGELFF. Partial CDR3 DNA: TGTGCCAGCAGCTTAAAAGGGAACACCGGGGAG.

In regard to this clone: The CDR3 end is not reached by the read, which stops 3 residues before it; the germline J gene fills it in. V is TRBV2 and J is TRBJ1-3; unclear D gene. The V gene lost 5 bases and the J gene lost 2 bases, with 7 bases spanning the gap. Germline V gene data show CDR1 as SNHLY and CDR2 as FYNNEI. This CDR3 region has 13 residues. CDR3 in amino acids: CASSTAPGNTIYF. The CDR3 bases that were read are TGTGCCAGCAGTACAGCTCCTGGAAACACC.

Of note for this clone: The read stops 3 residues short of the end of the CDR3; the missing end is completed from the germline J gene. The chain carries TRBV29-1 and TRBJ1-2; tentative D call: TRBD1 (6 bases). The CDR3 extends over 11 amino acids. V lost 6 bases and J lost 2, with 7 bases in between. Per the germline V gene, CDR1 is SQVTM and CDR2 is ANQGSEA. The CDR3 bases that were read are TGCAGCGTCGACAGGAACTATGGC. This encodes CSVDRNYG. The whole CDR3 sequence is CSVDRNYGYTF. Full variable domain (missing parts from reference TRBV29-1 and TRBJ1-2): SAVISQKPSRDICQRGTSLTIQCQVDSQVTMMFWYRQQPGQSLTLIATANQGSEATYESGFVIDKFPISRPNLTFSTLTVSNMSPEDSSIYLCSVDRNYGYTFGSGTRLTVV.

A note on this clone: The missing CDR3 end, 3 residues past where the read stops, is filled in from the germline J gene. The rearrangement links TRBV6-1 to TRBJ2-7; a weak D match, TRBD2 (7 bases). The CDR3 contains 16 residues. Trimming stripped 1 base from V and 4 bases from J, with 17 bases between. Germline lookup yields CDR1 MNHNS and CDR2 SASEGT. CDR3 DNA (partial): TGTGCCAGCAGTGAAGGGGGGGGGCAGGGGCGGTACGAG. Amino acids: CASSEGGGQGRYE. The CDR3 in its entirety is CASSEGGGQGRYEQYF.

As regards this clone: The read halts 3 residues ahead of the CDR3 end, with the missing end drawn from the germline J gene. This chain links TRBV2 with TRBJ2-7, with 11 positions matching TRBD1. The germline V gene has CDR1 SNHLY and CDR2 FYNNEI. Trimming removed 9 bases from V and 3 bases from J; junction bases left unmatched: 4. CDR3 length equals 13 residues. The CDR3: CASSGTGGYEQYF. CDR3 DNA, as far as it was read: TGTGCCAGTTCCGGGACAGGGGGCTACGAG. Based on the CDR3 plus reference TRBV2 and TRBJ2-7, the full variable domain is EPEVTQTPSHQVTQMGQEVILRCVPISNHLYFYWYRQILGQKVEFLVSFYNNEISEKSEIFDDQFSVERPDGSNFTLKIRSTKLEDSAMYFCASSGTGGYEQYFGPGTRLTVT.

This clone turned up a few times. The CDR3 bases that were read are TGTGCCAGTAGACGCCACGGAGGAGCGGATCTTGACGAGACG. This sequence encodes CASRRHGGADLDET. The CDR3, in full, reads CASRRHGGADLDETQYF. The chain links TRBV19 to TRBJ2-3; maybe TRBD2 (5 bases). The read ends 3 residues shy of where the CDR3 ends; the end is completed using the germline J gene. Germline CDR1 and CDR2: LNHDA and SQIVND (reference sequence). This CDR3 comprises 17 residues.

This clone was detected ten times or more. The sequenced fragment ends 3 residues before the CDR3 boundary, so the rest is inferred from the germline J gene. This chain uses TRBV5-4 with TRBJ2-1, with 10 nucleotides matching TRBD2. Germline V lookup: CDR1 SGHNT, CDR2 YYREEE (reference sequence). The ends lost 1 base at V and 8 bases at J; junction bases unmatched: 6. This CDR3 comprises 15 residues. The CDR3 reads CASSLSGGAGHEQFF. Partial CDR3 DNA: TGTGCCAGCAGCTTGAGCGGGGGGGCGGGTCATGAG.

This clone showed up just a few times. The CDR3 bases that were read are TGTGCCAGCAGCTTAGTTCCTCAGGCAGAGTCACCC. Protein sequence: CASSLVPQAESP. The whole CDR3 reads CASSLVPQAESPLHF. This chain joins TRBV11-2 and TRBJ1-6; D is ambiguous. The sequenced fragment ends 3 residues before the CDR3 boundary, so the rest is inferred from the germline J gene. This CDR3 comprises 15 residues. V was shortened by 1 base and J by 10 bases, with 14 bases between the two germline ends. CDR1 is SGHAT, CDR2 FQNNGV, per germline.

This clone was picked up many times. The read terminates 3 residues ahead of where the CDR3 ends, so the germline J gene completes it. This chain connects TRBV30 to TRBJ2-2; D is possibly TRBD1 (5 bases). Germline assignment: CDR1 GTSNPN and CDR2 SVGIG (reference sequence). The CDR3 consists of 13 residues. Trimming shortened V by 4 bases and J by 5 bases, and 11 bases separated the two germline ends. The sequenced part of the CDR3 DNA is TGTGCCTGGATCCGAAGGGGTACCGGGGAG. Translating it yields CAWIRRGTGE. The full-length CDR3 reads as CAWIRRGTGELFF.

This clone was counted many times. Read sequence stops 3 residues before the CDR3 end, and the germline J gene provides the missing end. This chain links TRBV6-2 or TRBV6-3 with TRBJ1-4; 9 bases agree with TRBD1. This CDR3 region has 14 residues. Trimming removed 6 bases from V and 6 bases from J; junction bases left unmatched: 5. CDR1 and CDR2 from the germline V gene are MNHEY and SVGEGT. The DNA read from the CDR3 is TGTGCCAGCAGCCGACAGGGGGTTGATGAAAAA. Its translation: CASSRQGVDEK. The full CDR3 protein reads CASSRQGVDEKLFF.

This clone has at least ten counts. The read ends 3 residues early relative to the CDR3; the germline J gene fills the gap. V is TRBV13 and J is TRBJ2-3; possibly TRBD1 for D (6 bases). The CDR3 spans 16 residues. V was pared by 1 base and J by 4 bases, with 15 bases between. CDR1 is PRHDT, CDR2 FYEKMQ, per germline (reference sequence). CDR3 DNA, as far as it was read: TGTGCCAGCAGCTTAGCTTGGGGGACAACTTCAGATACG. Translating gives CASSLAWGTTSDT. The entire CDR3 is CASSLAWGTTSDTQYF.

This clone has a handful of counts. The read comes to an end 3 residues before the CDR3 does, leaving the germline J gene to fill in the end. This chain links TRBV20-1 with TRBJ1-6, with TRBD1 matching 10 bases. The CDR3 is 19 residues long. Trimming took 3 bases from V and 2 from J; bases not matched to a gene: 13. Germline lookup yields CDR1 DFQATT and CDR2 SNEGSKA (reference sequence). CDR3 sequence: CSASGFGTGVFTYNSPLHF. The part of the CDR3 DNA that was read is TGCAGTGCTAGTGGTTTCGGGACAGGGGTTTTCACCTATAATTCACCC.

This clone was counted at least ten times. The covered CDR3 bases are TGCGCCAGCAGCTCGGCCGGGACAGGGGGTTCACCC. Encoded protein: CASSSAGTGGSP. The entire CDR3 protein reads CASSSAGTGGSPLHF. This rearrangement joins TRBV5-1 to TRBJ1-6, with 11 bases lining up with TRBD1. The read comes to an end 3 residues before the CDR3 does, leaving the germline J gene to fill in the end. This CDR3 spans 15 amino acids. V dropped 3 bases and J dropped 9; count of bases not matched to a gene: 5. Germline CDR1 SGHRS, CDR2 YFSETQ.

This clone appeared many times. The CDR3 goes on 3 residues after the read ends, and that part is filled in from the germline J gene. The rearrangement links TRBV6-2 or TRBV6-3 to TRBJ2-7; 13 nucleotides align to TRBD2. The V gene's germline CDR1 is MNHEY and CDR2 SVGEGT. Trimming took 2 bases from V and 5 from J; bases not matched to a gene: 3. This CDR3 has 15 amino acids. The DNA read from the CDR3 is TGTGCCAGCAGTTACCACACTAGCGGGAGGGACGAG. It specifies CASSYHTSGRDE. The entire CDR3 reads CASSYHTSGRDEQYF.